Shown below are 28 T cell receptor beta chains from a single sample sequenced in a study of cytomegalovirus exposure and HLA in healthy donors. PCR amplification relied on 60 Vbeta primers (plus 13 Jbeta primers). The assay was immunoSEQ multiplex PCR, and TCRdb's table has in-frame clones only and misses some. The table has about 100,000 clones, less than 85% seen once; the top ten hold just over 2.5%. What was sequenced was PBMCs. These receptors all come from a man in his forties in good health and CMV-seronegative.

The chain is built from TRBV10-3 and TRBJ1-3, with D hard to call. Deletions cut 1 base from V and 7 bases from J, with 17 bases between. The CDR3 length is 16 residues. CDR1 and CDR2 from the germline V gene are ENHRY and SYGVKD. DNA for the CDR3: TGTGCCATCAGTGAGTTCAATACGGCCGGGAGTAACACCATATATTTT. It translates to CAISEFNTAGSNTIYF.

The rearrangement joins TRBV6-5 to TRBJ1-6; TRBD1 matches at 7 bases. CDR3 size: 15 residues. Germline values: CDR1 MNHEY, CDR2 SVGAGI. J was trimmed by 7 bases and V by 5 bases; bases with no gene match: 8. The CDR3 protein is CASSRLQGRNSPLHF. CDR3 sequence (DNA): TGTGCCAGCAGTCGATTACAGGGGAGGAATTCACCCCTCCACTTT.

This chain links TRBV5-1 with TRBJ1-6; 8 bases agree with TRBD1. There are 15 residues in the CDR3. V trimming: 0 bases; J trimming: 10 bases; junction bases outside the gene matches: 6. Germline lookup yields CDR1 SGHRS and CDR2 YFSETQ. CDR3 DNA sequence: TGCGCCAGCAGCTTGGACGGACAGGGAGGATCACCCCTCCACTTT. Its translation is CASSLDGQGGSPLHF.

Worth noting for this clone: At one end, the junction sequence differs from germline, possibly due to a read error. The gene calls are TRBV30 and TRBJ2-1, with D uncertain. Germline values: CDR1 GTSNPN, CDR2 SVGIG (reference sequence). This CDR3 contains 14 residues. This CDR3 is CAWSGAASNNEQFF. The CDR3 DNA reads as TGTGCCTGGAGTGGGGCAGCCTCCAACAATGAGCAGTTCTTC. The full variable domain, with the rest looked up from reference TRBV30 and TRBJ2-1, is SQTIHQWPATLVQPVGSPLSLECTVEGTSNPNLYWYRQAAGRGLQLLFYSVGIGQISSEVPQNLSASRPQDRQFILSSKKLLLSDSGFYLCAWSGAASNNEQFFGPGTRLTVL.

This rearrangement joins TRBV6-5 to TRBJ2-7, with 8 bases fitting TRBD2. CDR1 is MNHEY, CDR2 SVGAGI, per germline. The V gene end was trimmed by 1 base and the J gene end by 7 bases; junction bases not matched to a gene: 3. The CDR3 is 13 residues long. DNA for the CDR3: TGTGCCAGCAGTTACTTAGGCGGGGGGGAGCAGTACTTC. Its protein is CASSYLGGGEQYF.

The chain uses TRBV6-5 and TRBJ2-5; 10 positions match TRBD1. Near its end, the DNA agrees better with TRBJ2-7, so the J call may be wrong. This CDR3 contains 15 residues. The germline gives CDR1 MNHEY, CDR2 SVGAGI. The CDR3 sequence is CASRPGQGIWDEQYF. The DNA of the CDR3 is TGTGCCAGCAGGCCGGGACAGGGGATCTGGGACGAGCAGTACTTC.

With regard to this clone: At the DNA level, this CDR3 is encoded by other sequences in the same sample as well. This chain links TRBV29-1 with TRBJ1-2, with D possibly matching TRBD1 (5 bases). Germline values: CDR1 SQVTM, CDR2 ANQGSEA. Trimming left V 2 bases short and J 4 bases short, with 8 bases between. The CDR3 has 12 residues. This CDR3 reads CSVESGGYGYTF. CDR3 coding DNA: TGCAGCGTTGAATCCGGGGGCTATGGCTACACCTTC.

The rearrangement uses TRBV7-2 and TRBJ2-1, with 10 bases matching TRBD2. The V gene's germline CDR1 is SGHTA and CDR2 FQGNSA. V lost 1 base and J lost 6; bases outside the gene matches: 3. The CDR3 sequence is 15 residues long. The CDR3 loop reads CASSLERGGLNEQFF. CDR3 sequence (DNA): TGTGCCAGCAGCTTAGAGCGGGGGGGCCTCAATGAGCAGTTCTTC. The whole variable domain, remainder taken from reference TRBV7-2 and TRBJ2-1, is GAGVSQSPSNKVTEKGKDVELRCDPISGHTALYWYRQSLGQGLEFLIYFQGNSAPDKSGLPSDRFSAERTGGSVSTLTIQRTQQEDSAVYLCASSLERGGLNEQFFGPGTRLTVL.

The chain links TRBV4-1 to TRBJ1-2; 8 bases map to TRBD1. With V trimmed by 3 bases and J by 8 bases, 11 bases remained unmatched. CDR1 MGHRA and CDR2 YSYEKL come from the germline V gene. The CDR3 extends over 15 amino acids. This CDR3 is CASSQFDQGAKGYTF. The CDR3 region has the DNA TGCGCCAGCAGCCAGTTCGACCAGGGGGCGAAAGGCTACACCTTC.

J is TRBJ2-2 and V is TRBV11-2; 8 bases are shared with TRBD2. In germline, CDR1 is SGHAT, CDR2 FQNNGV. The junction had 6 bases not matched to a gene; V was cut back by 5 bases and J by 1 base. CDR3 length: 16 residues. The CDR3 here is CASSLQSGGNTGELFF. The CDR3 DNA follows: TGTGCCAGCAGCCTCCAAAGCGGGGGGAACACCGGGGAGCTGTTTTTT. The variable domain in full, completed from reference TRBV11-2 and TRBJ2-2, reads EAGVAQSPRYKIIEKRQSVAFWCNPISGHATLYWYQQILGQGPKLLIQFQNNGVVDDSQLPKDRFSAERLKGVDSTLKIQPAKLEDSAVYLCASSLQSGGNTGELFFGEGSRLTVL.

This clone has only one observation. The rearrangement joins TRBV7-9 to TRBJ1-4; 8 bases are a match to TRBD1. V was clipped by 3 bases and J by 8 bases; unmatched bases: 20. CDR3 size: 19 residues. Looked up from germline, CDR1 is SEHNR and CDR2 is FQNEAQ (reference sequence). Here the CDR3 reads CASSFHRGGSYEGDEKLFF. The CDR3 region has the DNA TGTGCCAGCAGCTTTCACAGGGGGGGAAGCTACGAGGGGGACGAAAAACTGTTTTTT. Variable domain in full (rest from reference TRBV7-9 and TRBJ1-4): DTGVSQNPRHKITKRGQNVTFRCDPISEHNRLYWYRQTLGQGPEFLTYFQNEAQLEKSRLLSDRFSAERPKGSFSTLEIQRTEQGDSAMYLCASSFHRGGSYEGDEKLFFGSGTQLSVL.

V gene TRBV7-8 combines with J gene TRBJ2-7, with D possibly matching TRBD1 (5 bases). Trimming took 5 bases from V and 6 from J, leaving 11 bases between them. The CDR3 length is 12 residues. Per germline, CDR1 SGHVS and CDR2 FQNEAQ. CDR3 residues: CASSQGAGEQYF. CDR3 nucleotide sequence: TGTGCCAGCAGCCAAGGGGCCGGCGAGCAGTACTTC.

This clone was observed once. The chain is built from TRBV19 and TRBJ1-1; TRBD1 matches at 9 bases. The CDR3 sequence is 18 residues long. The V gene's germline CDR1 is LNHDA and CDR2 SQIVND (reference sequence). The V and J ends lost 3 bases and 1 base, in that order; junction bases with no gene match: 12. CDR3 nucleotides: TGTGCCAGTAGTATTGCCCTTTACAGGGGGCGAGGGAACACTGAAGCTTTCTTT. Translating it yields CASSIALYRGRGNTEAFF.

The chain is built from TRBV9 and TRBJ2-1, with 8 bases fitting TRBD2. The CDR3 consists of 15 residues. Per germline, CDR1 SGDLS and CDR2 YYNGEE. V gave up 4 bases and J gave up 4 bases; unmatched junction bases: 7. The CDR3: CASSQPGGPYNEQFF. In DNA, the CDR3 is TGTGCCAGCAGCCAGCCGGGGGGGCCTTACAATGAGCAGTTCTTC.

The chain uses TRBV9 and TRBJ2-7; the match to TRBD1 covers 7 bases. The trim removed 1 base at V and 2 bases at J, leaving 3 bases unmatched. CDR3 length: 14 residues. Per germline, CDR1 SGDLS and CDR2 YYNGEE. The CDR3 DNA is TGTGCCAGCAGCGTACAGGGGGTCCCCTACGAGCAGTACTTC. Translating gives CASSVQGVPYEQYF.

Points on this clone: Compared with germline, one end of the junction differs, possibly owing to a read error. The chain employs TRBV7-9 and TRBJ1-1; D not certain. Germline V gives CDR1 SEHNR, CDR2 FQNEAQ (reference sequence). The CDR3 extends over 12 amino acids. In DNA, the CDR3 is TGTTCCAGCAGCCCACCGTCGGCTGAAGCTTTCTTT. The encoded protein is CSSSPPSAEAFF. Variable domain in full (rest from reference TRBV7-9 and TRBJ1-1): DTGVSQNPRHKITKRGQNVTFRCDPISEHNRLYWYRQTLGQGPEFLTYFQNEAQLEKSRLLSDRFSAERPKGSFSTLEIQRTEQGDSAMYLCSSSPPSAEAFFGQGTRLTVV.

This clone came up a few times. The rearrangement joins TRBV4-2 to TRBJ2-1; the match to TRBD2 covers 10 bases. From germline, CDR1 is LGHNA and CDR2 YNFKEQ. V lost 5 bases, J lost 7 bases, and 11 bases stayed unmatched. This CDR3 contains 16 residues. CDR3 bases: TGTGCCAGCAGCTCACGAGCCAGCGGGGGGGCGAATGAGCAGTTCTTC. Encoded protein: CASSSRASGGANEQFF.

The rearrangement links TRBV6-1 to TRBJ2-7; D perhaps matches TRBD1 (8 bases). This CDR3 spans 15 amino acids. V was clipped by 6 bases and J by 3 bases, with 18 bases between them. The germline CDR1 and CDR2 sequences are MNHNS and SASEGT. Here the CDR3 DNA reads TGTGCCAGCAGAGGGGGGGGACAGGATCTCTACGAGCAGTACTTC. It encodes CASRGGGQDLYEQYF.

This chain uses TRBV7-2 with TRBJ2-1; 8 positions match TRBD2. Trimming at V came to 2 bases and at J to 5 bases, leaving 5 bases not matched to a gene. The CDR3 has 15 amino acids. CDR1 SGHTA and CDR2 FQGNSA come from the germline V gene. The CDR3: CASSLQPAGDNEQFF. The CDR3 DNA reads as TGTGCCAGCAGCTTACAACCAGCGGGGGACAATGAGCAGTTCTTC.

The chain uses TRBV5-1 and TRBJ2-5; D possibly corresponds to TRBD1 (5 bases). Germline CDR1 reads SGHRS; CDR2 reads YFSETQ. V lost 0 bases, J lost 7 bases, and 16 bases lay in between. CDR3 length equals 15 residues. CDR3 sequence reads: CASSLAAGPTGTQYF. The DNA for the CDR3 is TGCGCCAGCAGCTTGGCGGCAGGGCCGACTGGGACCCAGTACTTC.

The rearrangement joins TRBV7-2 to TRBJ1-1, with D tentatively TRBD1 (5 bases). Trimming took off 3 bases at V and 3 bases at J, with 8 bases between the two ends. The CDR3 sequence is 13 residues long. Germline loops: CDR1 SGHTA, CDR2 FQGNSA. CDR3 sequence: CASSFGGDTEAFF. The DNA of the CDR3 is TGTGCCAGCAGCTTCGGGGGGGACACTGAAGCTTTCTTT.

The chain joins TRBV5-4 to TRBJ2-5; 9 nucleotides align to TRBD1. V shed 4 bases and J 5 bases; nucleotides not matched to a gene: 12. Germline V gene sequence: CDR1 SGHNT, CDR2 YYREEE (reference sequence). This CDR3 has 16 residues. This CDR3 reads CASSKSTGGRRETQYF. The CDR3 bases are TGTGCCAGCAGCAAGAGTACAGGGGGCAGGAGGGAGACCCAGTACTTC.

The chain recombines TRBV25-1 with TRBJ1-2; no firm D call. Germline CDR1 is MGHDK and CDR2 is SYGVNS. Trimming left V 1 base short and J 4 bases short, with 10 bases between. This CDR3 has 14 residues. This chain's CDR3 is CASSEWAETYGYTF. The CDR3 DNA reads TGTGCCAGCAGTGAATGGGCAGAGACCTATGGCTACACCTTC.

This clone showed up just once. The V and J genes are TRBV7-9 and TRBJ2-7, with 13 positions matching TRBD2. The V segment lost 4 bases and the J segment 3 bases; nucleotides outside the gene matches: 12. This CDR3 comprises 18 residues. CDR1 and CDR2 from the germline V gene are SEHNR and FQNEAQ (reference sequence). The CDR3 DNA is TGTGCCAGCAGCTCGGGACTAGCGGGGAACGAAAAGATCTACGAGCAGTACTTC. Amino acids: CASSSGLAGNEKIYEQYF.

This clone has more than one count but fewer than ten. The V and J genes are TRBV6-5 and TRBJ1-1; TRBD1 agrees at 10 bases. The CDR3 totals 14 residues. Germline trimming cut 6 bases from V and 9 bases from J; bases unmatched to any gene: 10. Per germline, CDR1 MNHEY and CDR2 SVGAGI. The CDR3, as DNA: TGTGCCAGCAGAAGACCCGGGACAGGGGACCAAGCTTTCTTT. This gives the protein CASRRPGTGDQAFF.

J is TRBJ2-7 and V is TRBV4-3, with D tentatively TRBD1 (6 bases). Trimming shortened V by 0 bases and J by 3 bases, and 12 bases separated the two germline ends. Per germline, CDR1 LGHNA and CDR2 YSLEER. The CDR3 is 15 residues long. CDR3 amino acids: CASSQEGGWFYEQYF. The DNA of the CDR3 is TGCGCCAGCAGCCAAGAAGGGGGTTGGTTCTACGAGCAGTACTTC.

This chain uses TRBV9 with TRBJ2-5, with D perhaps TRBD1 (6 bases). From germline, CDR1 is SGDLS and CDR2 YYNGEE. The CDR3 sequence is 14 residues long. Trimming removed 4 bases at V and 1 base at J, with 11 bases between. In DNA, the CDR3 is TGTGCCAGCAGCACTGGACAGTCCCAAGAGACCCAGTACTTC. Its translation: CASSTGQSQETQYF.

The V and J genes are TRBV5-6 and TRBJ1-6; TRBD1 aligns across 8 bases. Trimming took 5 bases from V and 3 from J; bases not matched to a gene: 7. The CDR3 runs 16 residues. Germline V CDR1 and CDR2: SGHDT, YYEEEE. CDR3 sequence: CASSPPGGSYNSPLHF. DNA of the CDR3: TGTGCCAGCAGTCCTCCAGGGGGCAGCTATAATTCACCCCTCCACTTT. The whole variable domain, filled in from reference TRBV5-6 and TRBJ1-6, reads DAGVTQSPTHLIKTRGQQVTLRCSPKSGHDTVSWYQQALGQGPQFIFQYYEEEERQRGNFPDRFSGHQFPNYSSELNVNALLLGDSALYLCASSPPGGSYNSPLHFGNGTRLTVT.